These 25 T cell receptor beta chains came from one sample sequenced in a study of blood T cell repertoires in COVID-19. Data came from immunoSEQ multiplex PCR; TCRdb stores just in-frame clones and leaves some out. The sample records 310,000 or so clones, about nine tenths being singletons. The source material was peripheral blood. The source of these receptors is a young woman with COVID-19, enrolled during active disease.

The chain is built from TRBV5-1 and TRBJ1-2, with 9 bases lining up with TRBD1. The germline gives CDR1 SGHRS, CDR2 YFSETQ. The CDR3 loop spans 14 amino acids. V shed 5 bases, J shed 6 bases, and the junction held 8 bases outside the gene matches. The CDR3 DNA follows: TGCGCCAGCAGACCTGACAGGGGGAGGGATGGCTACACCTTC. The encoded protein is CASRPDRGRDGYTF.

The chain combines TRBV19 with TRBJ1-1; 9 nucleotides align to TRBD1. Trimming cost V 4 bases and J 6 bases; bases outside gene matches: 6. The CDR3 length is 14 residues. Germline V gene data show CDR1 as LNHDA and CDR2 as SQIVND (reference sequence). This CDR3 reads CASSSAGTGSEAFF. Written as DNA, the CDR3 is TGTGCCAGTAGTAGCGCCGGGACAGGGTCTGAAGCTTTCTTT.

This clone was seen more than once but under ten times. DNA for the CDR3: TGTGCCAGCAGTGCGACAGGGGGCAGCGATACGCAGTATTTT. This gives the protein CASSATGGSDTQYF. J is TRBJ2-3 and V is TRBV25-1, with TRBD1 matching 10 bases. From germline, CDR1 is MGHDK and CDR2 SYGVNS. CDR3 length equals 14 residues. V was pared by 4 bases and J by 6 bases, with 4 bases of the junction left unmatched. Drawing the rest from reference TRBV25-1 and TRBJ2-3, the complete variable domain is EADIYQTPRYLVIGTGKKITLECSQTMGHDKMYWYQQDPGMELHLIHYSYGVNSTEKGDLSSESTVSRIRTEHFPLTLESARPSHTSQYLCASSATGGSDTQYFGPGTRLTVL.

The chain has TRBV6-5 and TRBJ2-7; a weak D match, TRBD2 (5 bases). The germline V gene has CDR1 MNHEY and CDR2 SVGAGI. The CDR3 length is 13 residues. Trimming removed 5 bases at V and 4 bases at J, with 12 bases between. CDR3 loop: CASSKGPGYEQYF. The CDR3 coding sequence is TGTGCCAGCAGTAAGGGTCCGGGGTACGAGCAGTACTTC.

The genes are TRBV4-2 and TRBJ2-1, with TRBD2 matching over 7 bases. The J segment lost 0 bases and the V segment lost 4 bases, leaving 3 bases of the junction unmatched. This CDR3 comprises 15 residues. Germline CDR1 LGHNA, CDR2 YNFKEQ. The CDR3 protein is CASSPERDSYNEQFF. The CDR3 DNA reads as TGTGCCAGCAGCCCCGAGCGGGACTCCTACAATGAGCAGTTCTTC.

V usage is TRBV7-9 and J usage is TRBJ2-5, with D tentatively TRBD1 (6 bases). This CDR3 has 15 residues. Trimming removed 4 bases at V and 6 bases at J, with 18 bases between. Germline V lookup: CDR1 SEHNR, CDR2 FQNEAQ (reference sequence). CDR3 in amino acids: CASSSFTHREQTQYF. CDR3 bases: TGTGCCAGCAGCTCCTTTACCCACAGGGAACAGACCCAGTACTTC.

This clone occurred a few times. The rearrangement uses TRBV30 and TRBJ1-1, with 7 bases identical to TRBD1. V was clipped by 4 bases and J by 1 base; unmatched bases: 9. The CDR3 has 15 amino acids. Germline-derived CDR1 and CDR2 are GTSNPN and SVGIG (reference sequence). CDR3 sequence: CAWIRQGGGNTEAFF. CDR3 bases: TGTGCCTGGATTAGACAGGGCGGAGGGAACACTGAAGCTTTCTTT.

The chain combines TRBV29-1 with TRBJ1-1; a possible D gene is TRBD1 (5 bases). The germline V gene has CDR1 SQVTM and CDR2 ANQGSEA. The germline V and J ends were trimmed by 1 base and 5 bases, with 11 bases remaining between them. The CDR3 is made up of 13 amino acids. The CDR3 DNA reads TGCAGCGTTGAAGTCGGGCGGGGGACTGAAGCTTTCTTT. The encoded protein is CSVEVGRGTEAFF.

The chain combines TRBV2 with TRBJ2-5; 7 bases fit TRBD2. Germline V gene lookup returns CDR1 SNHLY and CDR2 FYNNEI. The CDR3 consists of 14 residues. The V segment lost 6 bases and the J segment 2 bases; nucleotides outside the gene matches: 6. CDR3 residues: CASSVQRGQETQYF. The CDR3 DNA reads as TGTGCCAGCAGCGTCCAGCGGGGTCAAGAGACCCAGTACTTC.

This CDR3 is CASSLVGDQPQHF. The CDR3 DNA is TGTGCCAGCAGCTTAGTCGGGGATCAGCCCCAGCATTTT. This chain connects TRBV7-8 to TRBJ1-5; D unresolved. This CDR3 is 13 amino acids long. CDR1 SGHVS and CDR2 FQNEAQ come from the germline V gene. V was cut by 1 base and J by 5 bases, with 6 bases left in between.

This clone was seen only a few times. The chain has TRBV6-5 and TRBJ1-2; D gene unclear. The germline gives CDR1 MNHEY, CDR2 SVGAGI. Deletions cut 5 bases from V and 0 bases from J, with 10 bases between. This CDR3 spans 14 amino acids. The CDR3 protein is CASSLQAPNYGYTF. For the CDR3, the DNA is TGTGCCAGCAGTCTGCAGGCTCCTAACTATGGCTACACCTTC.

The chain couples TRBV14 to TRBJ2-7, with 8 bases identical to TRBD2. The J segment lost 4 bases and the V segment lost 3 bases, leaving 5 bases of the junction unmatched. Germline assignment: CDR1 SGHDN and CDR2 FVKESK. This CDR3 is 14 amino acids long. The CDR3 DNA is TGTGCCAGCAGCCAGAGCGGGAGCAAATACGAGCAGTACTTC. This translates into CASSQSGSKYEQYF.

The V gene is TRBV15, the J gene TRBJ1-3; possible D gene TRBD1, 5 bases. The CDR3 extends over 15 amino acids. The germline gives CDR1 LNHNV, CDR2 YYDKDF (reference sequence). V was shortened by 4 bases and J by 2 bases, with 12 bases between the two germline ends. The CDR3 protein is CATSISLGAGNTIYF. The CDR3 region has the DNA TGTGCCACCAGCATCTCTCTAGGGGCTGGAAACACCATATATTTT.

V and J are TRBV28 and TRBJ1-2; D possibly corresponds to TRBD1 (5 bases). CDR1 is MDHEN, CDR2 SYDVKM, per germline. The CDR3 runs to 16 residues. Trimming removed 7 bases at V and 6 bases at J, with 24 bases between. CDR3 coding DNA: TGTGCCAGCAACCGCCTCCAAGCAGGGCACCCGAATGGCTACACCTTC. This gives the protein CASNRLQAGHPNGYTF.

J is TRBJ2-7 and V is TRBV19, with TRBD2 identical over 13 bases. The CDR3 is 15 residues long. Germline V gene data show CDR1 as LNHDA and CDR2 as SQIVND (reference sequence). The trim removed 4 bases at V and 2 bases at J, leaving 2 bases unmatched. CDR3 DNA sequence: TGTGCCAGTAGTACGGGACTAGCGGGGCCCTACGAGCAGTACTTC. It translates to CASSTGLAGPYEQYF.

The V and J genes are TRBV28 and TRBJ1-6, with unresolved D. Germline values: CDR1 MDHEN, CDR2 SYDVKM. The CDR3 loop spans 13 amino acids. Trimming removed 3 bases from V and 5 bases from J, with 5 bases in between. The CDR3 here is CASSFGHNSPLHF. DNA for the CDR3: TGTGCCAGCAGTTTTGGCCATAATTCACCCCTCCACTTT.

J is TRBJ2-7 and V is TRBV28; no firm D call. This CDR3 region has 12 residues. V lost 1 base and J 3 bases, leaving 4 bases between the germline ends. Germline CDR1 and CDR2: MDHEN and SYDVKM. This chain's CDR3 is CASSLSYYEQYF. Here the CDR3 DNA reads TGTGCCAGCAGTTTATCCTACTACGAGCAGTACTTC.

CDR3 nucleotides: TGCGCCAGCAGCGGCGGGACTCCCGTCTTTGAGCAGTACTTC. Translated, it gives CASSGGTPVFEQYF. The rearrangement joins TRBV5-1 to TRBJ2-7, with D tentatively TRBD2 (6 bases). The length of the CDR3 is 14 residues. With 4 bases removed from V and 7 bases from J, the gap between germline ends came to 18 bases. The V gene's germline CDR1 is SGHRS and CDR2 YFSETQ.

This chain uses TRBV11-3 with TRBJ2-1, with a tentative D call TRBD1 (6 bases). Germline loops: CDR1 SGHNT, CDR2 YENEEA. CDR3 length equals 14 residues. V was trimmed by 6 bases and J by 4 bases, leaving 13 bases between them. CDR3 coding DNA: TGTGCCAGCAGTGGGGGCTCTCTGTACAATGAGCAGTTCTTC. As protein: CASSGGSLYNEQFF.

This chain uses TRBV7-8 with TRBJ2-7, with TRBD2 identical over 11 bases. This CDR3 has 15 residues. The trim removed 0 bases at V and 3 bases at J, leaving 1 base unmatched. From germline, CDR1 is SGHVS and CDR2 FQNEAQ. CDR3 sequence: CASSLALAGVYEQYF. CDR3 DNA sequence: TGTGCCAGCAGCTTAGCACTAGCGGGAGTCTACGAGCAGTACTTC.

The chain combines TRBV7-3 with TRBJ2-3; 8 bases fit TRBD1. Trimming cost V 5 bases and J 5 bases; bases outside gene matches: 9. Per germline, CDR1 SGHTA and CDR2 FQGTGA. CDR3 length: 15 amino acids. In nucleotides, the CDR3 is TGTGCCAGCAGCCCATGGGGACAGGCGTTAGATACGCAGTATTTT. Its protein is CASSPWGQALDTQYF.

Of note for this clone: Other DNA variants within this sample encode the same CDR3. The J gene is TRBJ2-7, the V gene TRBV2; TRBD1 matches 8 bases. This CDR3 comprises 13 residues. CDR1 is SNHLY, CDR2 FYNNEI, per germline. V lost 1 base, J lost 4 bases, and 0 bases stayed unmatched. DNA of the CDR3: TGTGCCAGCAGTGAAGGGACAGGGTACGAGCAGTACTTC. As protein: CASSEGTGYEQYF.

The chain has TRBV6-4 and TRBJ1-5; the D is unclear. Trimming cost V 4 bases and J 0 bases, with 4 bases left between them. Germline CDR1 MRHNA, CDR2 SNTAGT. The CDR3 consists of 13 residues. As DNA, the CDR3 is TGTGCCAGCAGTGCCAATAGCAATCAGCCCCAGCATTTT. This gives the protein CASSANSNQPQHF.

The CDR3 spells CSVGRLYNEQFF. Written as DNA, the CDR3 is TGCAGCGTTGGCAGGCTTTACAATGAGCAGTTCTTC. This sequence joins TRBV29-1 and TRBJ2-1; D is unresolved. V was shortened by 4 bases and J by 4 bases, with 8 bases between the two germline ends. The CDR3 is 12 amino acids. Germline V gene sequence: CDR1 SQVTM, CDR2 ANQGSEA.

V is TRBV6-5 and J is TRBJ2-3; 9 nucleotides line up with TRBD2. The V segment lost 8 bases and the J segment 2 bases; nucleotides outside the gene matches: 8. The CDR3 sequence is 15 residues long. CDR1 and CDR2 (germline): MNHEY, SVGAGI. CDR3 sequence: CASSALAGITDTQYF. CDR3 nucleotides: TGTGCCAGCTCGGCCCTAGCGGGAATCACAGATACGCAGTATTTT.